Presented here are 32 T cell receptor beta chains from one specimen sequenced in a study of prognosis after radiotherapy for stage I lung cancer. Genomic DNA served as the source from which two-round multiplex PCR generated TCR beta CDR3 amplicons. First-round PCR used primers specific to each TRBV and TRBJ gene. TCRdb reprocessed the multiplex PCR reads with MiXCR, giving one entry per CDR3 protein. The sample contains about 14,000 distinct CDR3 sequences, 25% to 35% of which appear only once. This material consisted of PBMCs, taken before or after stereotactic body radiation therapy (not recorded which). These receptor sequences come from a donor aged 50 or older with non-small cell lung cancer.

This clonotype was detected ten times or more. DNA of the CDR3: TGTGCCAGCAGTTACGATAGCGGGAGCACAGATACGCAGTATTTT. This codes for CASSYDSGSTDTQYF. The rearrangement joins TRBV6-5 to TRBJ2-3; 7 bases agree with TRBD2. The germline V gene encodes CDR1 MNHEY and CDR2 SVGAGI. The CDR3 runs to 15 residues. The V gene end was trimmed by 2 bases and the J gene end by 0 bases; junction bases not matched to a gene: 2.

This clonotype was detected many times. The rearrangement joins TRBV5-4 to TRBJ2-5, with 7 bases identical to TRBD2. The CDR3 contains 16 residues. With 0 bases clipped from V and 0 bases from J, the junction kept 5 bases outside the gene matches. Germline values: CDR1 SGHNT, CDR2 YYREEE (reference sequence). The CDR3 reads CASSLAGAGNQETQYF. The CDR3 DNA sequence: TGTGCCAGCAGCTTGGCCGGAGCGGGGAACCAAGAGACCCAGTACTTC.

Notes on this clonotype: This sequence is one base from a far larger clone and is likely a read error. This chain joins TRBV7-9 and TRBJ2-6; no clear D gene. CDR1 is SEHNR and CDR2 is FQNEAQ in the germline V gene (reference sequence). The CDR3 extends over 15 amino acids. The CDR3 DNA reads TGTACCAGCAGCAGCGACGCCGCTGGGGCCAACGTCCTGACTTTC. Translated: CTSSSDAAGANVLTF.

By frequency in the sample, this clonotype is medium-sized. V is TRBV28 and J is TRBJ2-1, with a possible D match to TRBD2 (6 bases). Trimming removed 5 bases at V and 15 bases at J, with 20 bases between. The CDR3 consists of 13 residues. Looked up from germline, CDR1 is MDHEN and CDR2 is SYDVKM. The CDR3 loop is CASSPPQAAEGFF. CDR3 DNA: TGTGCCAGCAGTCCCCCCCAGGCAGCGGAGGGGTTCTTC.

The chain couples TRBV10-2 to TRBJ2-5; D assignment may be TRBD1 or TRBD2 (6 bases each). This CDR3 contains 13 residues. Looked up from germline, CDR1 is WSHSY and CDR2 is SAAADI. The CDR3 DNA reads TGCGGCAGTGATAGCGGACAGTGGGGGACCCAGTACTTC. Its translation: CGSDSGQWGTQYF.

The chain combines TRBV2 with TRBJ1-2; perhaps TRBD1 as D (6 bases). V gave up 10 bases and J gave up 5 bases, with 29 bases separating them. The germline V gene encodes CDR1 SNHLY and CDR2 FYNNEI. The CDR3 length is 17 residues. The CDR3 region has the DNA TGTGCCAACGCGAATTTCGGGAAAGGGGGTACGAAGTATGGCTACACCTTC. This gives the protein CANANFGKGGTKYGYTF.

This clonotype showed up many times. CDR3 region: CASSLAGDLNEQFF. The CDR3 DNA reads TGTGCCAGCAGCTTAGCGGGAGATTTAAATGAGCAGTTCTTC. This chain connects TRBV7-2 to TRBJ2-1; tentative D call: TRBD2 (5 bases). Germline-derived CDR1 and CDR2 are SGHTA and FQGNSA. V was clipped by 0 bases and J by 7 bases, with 10 bases between them. The CDR3 is 14 amino acids.

A few counts support this clonotype. This may arise from a read error, as a much more abundant clone is one base away. The J gene is TRBJ1-1, the V gene TRBV5-4, with no clear D. The CDR3 is made up of 13 amino acids. From germline, CDR1 is SGHNT and CDR2 YYREEE (reference sequence). The CDR3 protein is CANSLDSSGKAFF. The CDR3 DNA sequence: TGTGCCAACAGCTTGGATTCGAGTGGGAAAGCTTTCTTT.

By share, this clonotype counts as medium-sized. The junction departs from the called germline gene at one end, perhaps through a read error. The chain uses TRBV28 and TRBJ2-1; tentatively, D is TRBD2 (5 bases). The CDR3 consists of 12 residues. CDR1 and CDR2 (germline): MDHEN, SYDVKM. The CDR3 nucleotides are TGTGCCAGCAGTTTATTGAGGGAGACCCCCCTCTTC. It yields the protein CASSLLRETPLF.

This clonotype is categorized as medium-sized. The genes are TRBV19 and TRBJ1-1; a weak D match, TRBD1 (6 bases). V was cut by 5 bases and J by 7 bases, with 17 bases left in between. Germline CDR1 and CDR2: LNHDA and SQIVND (reference sequence). The CDR3 loop spans 14 amino acids. The CDR3 loop is CASSASRTDSEAFF. DNA for the CDR3: TGTGCCAGTAGTGCTTCGCGGACGGACAGTGAAGCTTTCTTT.

Only a few counts were recorded for this clonotype. A far larger clone is only one base removed, so a read error is likely. This chain uses TRBV6-1 with TRBJ2-1, with unresolved D. Trimming cost V 7 bases and J 1 base, with 2 bases left between them. This CDR3 has 11 residues. Germline CDR1 is MNHNS and CDR2 is SASEGT. CDR3 loop: CASISYNEQFF. In DNA, the CDR3 is TGTGCCAGCATTTCCTACAATGAGCAGTTCTTC.

Ten or more counts support this clonotype. This sequence joins TRBV5-1 and TRBJ2-4; TRBD1 agrees at 9 bases. Losses at the gene ends were 4 bases for V and 6 bases for J; bases not matched to a gene: 5. CDR1 SGHRS and CDR2 YFSETQ come from the germline V gene. The CDR3 has 14 amino acids. For the CDR3, the DNA is TGCGCCAGCAGCAAGACAGGGGGTCTAAACATTCAGTACTTC. This codes for CASSKTGGLNIQYF.

This clonotype was seen many times. The CDR3 loop is CASLQEPYGYTF. The CDR3 DNA reads as TGCGCCAGTTTACAGGAACCGTATGGCTACACCTTC. The rearrangement joins TRBV4-1 to TRBJ1-2; D is perhaps TRBD1 (5 bases). Trimming cost V 9 bases and J 5 bases, with 13 bases left between them. The CDR3 spans 12 residues. In germline, CDR1 is MGHRA, CDR2 YSYEKL.

The rearrangement uses TRBV20-1 and TRBJ2-7; a weak D match, TRBD2 (5 bases). The CDR3 contains 15 residues. V lost 1 base to trimming and J lost 4 bases, with 17 bases between them. In germline, CDR1 is DFQATT, CDR2 SNEGSKA (reference sequence). The chain's CDR3 is CSARGTEGEGYEQYF. DNA for the CDR3: TGCAGTGCTAGAGGGACCGAGGGCGAGGGTTACGAGCAGTACTTC.

With regard to this clonotype: A much more abundant neighbour one base away suggests this may be a read error. The gene calls are TRBV7-8 and TRBJ1-1; no definite D call. The CDR3 extends over 16 amino acids. Trimming stripped 1 base from V and 2 bases from J, with 14 bases between. Per the germline V gene, CDR1 is SGHVS and CDR2 is FQNEAQ. The CDR3 loop reads CASSLVFWDHNTEAFF. Written as DNA, the CDR3 is TGTGCCAGCAGCTTAGTTTTCTGGGATCATAACACTGAAGCTTTCTTT.

This clonotype is judged medium-sized. The V call is TRBV6-1, the J call TRBJ1-1, with 7 bases that match TRBD1. This CDR3 comprises 14 residues. The junction had 5 bases not matched to a gene; V was cut back by 7 bases and J by 0 bases. CDR1 MNHNS and CDR2 SASEGT come from the germline V gene. The DNA of the CDR3 is TGTGCCAGCAACAACAGGGGCATGAACACTGAAGCTTTCTTT. Amino acids: CASNNRGMNTEAFF.

This clonotype ranks as medium-sized (0.01 to 0.1%). V usage is TRBV20-1 and J usage is TRBJ2-1; TRBD2 aligns across 8 bases. Per the germline V gene, CDR1 is DFQATT and CDR2 is SNEGSKA (reference sequence). With V trimmed by 3 bases and J by 5 bases, 15 bases remained unmatched. The CDR3 spans 17 residues. The CDR3 protein is CSARGRRTSGSNNEQFF. The CDR3 DNA reads as TGCAGTGCTAGGGGCAGGAGGACAAGCGGGAGTAACAATGAGCAGTTCTTC.

This clonotype was recorded many times. The CDR3 nucleotides read TGTGCCAGTAGCGAGTGGACGACTAATGAAAAACTGTTTTTT. Its translation is CASSEWTTNEKLFF. V is TRBV19 and J is TRBJ1-4; unclear D gene. Looked up from germline, CDR1 is LNHDA and CDR2 is SQIVND (reference sequence). Trimming removed 6 bases from V and 2 bases from J, with 10 bases in between. CDR3 length: 14 residues. Full variable domain (outside the CDR3, taken from reference TRBV19 and TRBJ1-4): DGGITQSPKYLFRKEGQNVTLSCEQNLNHDAMYWYRQDPGQGLRLIYYSQIVNDFQKGDIAEGYSVSREKKESFPLTVTSAQKNPTAFYLCASSEWTTNEKLFFGSGTQLSVL.

The chain has TRBV7-9 and TRBJ2-1; D is undetermined. Germline V gene data show CDR1 as SEHNR and CDR2 as FQNEAQ (reference sequence). The CDR3 has 16 amino acids. The V and J ends lost 4 bases and 8 bases respectively, with 21 bases between them. The CDR3 reads CASSCPAELPSDEQFF. CDR3 DNA: TGTGCCAGCAGCTGCCCTGCGGAACTACCTTCCGATGAGCAGTTCTTC.

In its sample, this clonotype was seen many times. The DNA of the CDR3 is TGTGCCTGGAGTGTAGGCCGGACCTCAGGAAACACCATATATTTT. Its protein is CAWSVGRTSGNTIYF. The J gene is TRBJ1-3, the V gene TRBV30; the D is unclear. Germline V gene data show CDR1 as GTSNPN and CDR2 as SVGIG (reference sequence). The CDR3 is 15 amino acids. V dropped 0 bases and J dropped 4 bases, with 13 bases sitting between them.

This clonotype turned up a few times. This likely came from a read error, as a far larger clone is one base away. The V and J genes are TRBV6-4 and TRBJ1-5; possibly TRBD1 for D (5 bases). Germline V gene data show CDR1 as MRHNA and CDR2 as SNTAGT. This CDR3 contains 15 residues. CDR3 sequence (DNA): TGTGCCAGCAGCGCAGGCCGACGGAGGGGTCAGCCCCGGCATTTT. Protein product: CASSAGRRRGQPRHF.

This clonotype is medium-sized within its sample. J is TRBJ1-2 and V is TRBV11-2; 7 bases are shared with TRBD1. Germline V lookup: CDR1 SGHAT, CDR2 FQNNGV. V shed 6 bases, J shed 5 bases, and the junction held 9 bases outside the gene matches. This CDR3 is 14 amino acids long. The CDR3 DNA follows: TGTGCCAGCAGTAAGGACAGGCTTACTTATGGCTACACCTTC. Protein: CASSKDRLTYGYTF.

This clonotype was found once. A far larger clone is just one base off, so this is likely a read error. This chain joins TRBV6-1 and TRBJ2-2, with 10 bases matching TRBD2. Germline CDR1 and CDR2: MNHNS and SASEGT. The V and J ends lost 10 bases and 5 bases, in that order; junction bases with no gene match: 7. CDR3 size: 14 residues. DNA for the CDR3: TGTGCCACCAAACCTAGCGGGAGAACCGGGGAGCTGTTTTTT. It specifies CATKPSGRTGELFF.

In regard to this clonotype: The junction does not match germline at one end; this may be a read error. V is TRBV7-2 and J is TRBJ2-3; D is unresolved. Germline CDR1 and CDR2: SGHTA and FQGNSA. This CDR3 has 14 residues. This chain's CDR3 is CAGSLYGPADTQYF. The CDR3 coding sequence is TGTGCCGGCAGCTTATATGGTCCCGCCGATACGCAGTATTTT.

This clonotype was counted ten times or more. V usage is TRBV6-2 or TRBV6-3 and J usage is TRBJ2-1; D gene ambiguous. The V end lost 0 bases, the J end lost 8 bases, and 11 bases lay between the germline ends. The V gene's germline CDR1 is MNHEY and CDR2 SVGEGT. There are 14 residues in the CDR3. The CDR3 spells CASSYSNSGDEQFF. In nucleotides, the CDR3 is TGTGCCAGCAGTTACTCGAACTCGGGCGATGAGCAGTTCTTC.

This clonotype showed up many times. This rearrangement joins TRBV20-1 to TRBJ1-3; D gene uncertain. The CDR3 covers 13 residues. V lost 3 bases and J lost 0, with 6 bases in between. Germline V gene data show CDR1 as DFQATT and CDR2 as SNEGSKA (reference sequence). CDR3 sequence (DNA): TGCAGTGCTAGGTCCCTCTCTGGAAACACCATATATTTT. Residues: CSARSLSGNTIYF.

By proportion, this clonotype is large. The gene calls are TRBV7-9 and TRBJ1-5; TRBD1 agrees at 7 bases. Trimming removed 10 bases from V and 4 bases from J; junction bases left unmatched: 7. There are 13 residues in the CDR3. Germline V CDR1 and CDR2: SEHNR, FQNEAQ (reference sequence). This CDR3 reads CATGQAINQPQHF. The DNA of the CDR3 is TGTGCCACCGGACAGGCAATTAATCAGCCCCAGCATTTT.

For this clonotype: With only one base between it and a far larger clone, this is likely a read error. The V call is TRBV28, the J call TRBJ1-1; maybe TRBD1 (5 bases). CDR1 and CDR2 from the germline V gene are MDHEN and SYDVKM. CDR3 size: 15 residues. With 5 bases removed from V and 2 bases from J, the gap between germline ends came to 15 bases. DNA for the CDR3: TGTGCCAGCAGTGACCGGGACGGACGAAACACTGAAGCTTTCTTT. It yields the protein CASSDRDGRNTEAFF.

V gene TRBV25-1 combines with J gene TRBJ2-1, with no clear D. Germline V gives CDR1 MGHDK, CDR2 SYGVNS. The CDR3 is made up of 11 amino acids. Trimming pared 7 bases from V and 3 bases from J, leaving 4 bases between. Here the CDR3 DNA reads TGTGCCAGCAAAGGCTACAATGAGCAGTTCTTC. This sequence encodes CASKGYNEQFF. Variable domain in full (rest from reference TRBV25-1 and TRBJ2-1): EADIYQTPRYLVIGTGKKITLECSQTMGHDKMYWYQQDPGMELHLIHYSYGVNSTEKGDLSSESTVSRIRTEHFPLTLESARPSHTSQYLCASKGYNEQFFGPGTRLTVL.

V gene TRBV27 combines with J gene TRBJ2-7, with 7 nucleotides matching TRBD2. The CDR3 spans 14 residues. Per the germline V gene, CDR1 is MNHEY and CDR2 is SMNVEV (reference sequence). The CDR3 spells CGRTNSAGDYEQYF. CDR3 DNA: TGTGGCAGGACAAACTCCGCGGGGGACTACGAGCAGTACTTC.

The table lists this clonotype with many counts. The chain employs TRBV28 and TRBJ1-4; TRBD1 might be the D (6 bases). Germline values: CDR1 MDHEN, CDR2 SYDVKM. The length of the CDR3 is 13 residues. Trimming pared 3 bases from V and 5 bases from J, leaving 7 bases between. CDR3 in DNA: TGTGCCAGCAGTTTCGGGGGCAATGAAAAACTGTTTTTT. The encoded protein is CASSFGGNEKLFF.

Concerning this clonotype itself: Germline and junction disagree at one end, which may indicate a read error. The rearrangement links TRBV24-1 to TRBJ2-1; D remains unclear. The CDR3 is 13 amino acids. CDR1 KGHDR and CDR2 SFDVKD come from the germline V gene. The CDR3 loop is CAPNPKTNKEQFF. In nucleotides, the CDR3 is TGTGCCCCTAACCCCAAAACCAACAAAGAGCAGTTCTTC.